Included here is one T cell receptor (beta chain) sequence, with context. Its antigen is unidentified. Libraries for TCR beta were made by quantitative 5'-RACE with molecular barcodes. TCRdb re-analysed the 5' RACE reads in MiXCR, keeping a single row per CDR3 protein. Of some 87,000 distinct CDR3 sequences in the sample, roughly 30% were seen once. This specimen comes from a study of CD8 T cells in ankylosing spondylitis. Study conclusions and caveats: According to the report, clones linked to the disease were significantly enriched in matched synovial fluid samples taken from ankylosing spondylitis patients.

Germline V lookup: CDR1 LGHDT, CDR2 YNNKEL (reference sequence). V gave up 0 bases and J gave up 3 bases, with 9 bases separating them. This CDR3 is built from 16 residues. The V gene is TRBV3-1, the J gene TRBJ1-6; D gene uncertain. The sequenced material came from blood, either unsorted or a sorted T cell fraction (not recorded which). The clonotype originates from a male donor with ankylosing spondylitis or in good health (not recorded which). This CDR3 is CASSQEARYYNSPLHF. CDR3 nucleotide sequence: TGTGCCAGCAGCCAAGAGGCACGGTACTATAATTCACCCCTCCACTTT.